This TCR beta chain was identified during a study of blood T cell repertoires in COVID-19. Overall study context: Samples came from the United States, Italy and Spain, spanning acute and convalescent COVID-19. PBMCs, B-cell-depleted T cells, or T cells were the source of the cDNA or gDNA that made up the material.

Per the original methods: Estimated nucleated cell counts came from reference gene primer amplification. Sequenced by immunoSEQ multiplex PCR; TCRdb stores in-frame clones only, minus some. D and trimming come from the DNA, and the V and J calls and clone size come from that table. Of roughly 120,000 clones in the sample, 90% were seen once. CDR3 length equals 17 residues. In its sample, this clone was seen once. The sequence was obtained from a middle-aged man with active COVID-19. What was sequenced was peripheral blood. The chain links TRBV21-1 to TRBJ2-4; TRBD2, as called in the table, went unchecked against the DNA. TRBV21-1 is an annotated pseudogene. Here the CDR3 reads CASSKAVGASSKNIQYF. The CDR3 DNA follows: TGTGCCAGCAGCAAAGCGGTGGGAGCTAGCTCCAAAAACATTCAGTACTTC.